These 28 T cell receptor beta chains were all obtained from the same sample, sequenced in a study of identifying expanded T cells in peripheral blood (dated by TCRdb to between 2019 and 2020). Preparation of the library involved the immunoSEQ multiplex PCR assay. Held by TCRdb, this immuneACCESS table contains in-frame sequences only and omits some clones. Under half of the omission traces to an unresolved V gene where checked; the cause of the rest is unknown. Recorded for this sample are about 110,000 clones; roughly nine tenths of them occurred a single time. Clones ranked in the top ten supply under 9% of the sample. The material sequenced was blood. Receptor source: a person between 18 and 75 years old in good health.

This sequence joins TRBV7-2 and TRBJ1-1, with D possibly TRBD1 on 6 matching bases. V lost 5 bases and J lost 1, with 11 bases in between. CDR3 length: 14 amino acids. Germline V gene data show CDR1 as SGHTA and CDR2 as FQGNSA. CDR3 nucleotide sequence: TGTGCCAGCAGCCTGGGACACCGGAACACTGAAGCTTTCTTT. Translated: CASSLGHRNTEAFF.

V gene TRBV23-1 combines with J gene TRBJ2-7; tentatively, D is TRBD1 or TRBD2 (5 bases each). TRBV23-1 is placed among ORFs of uncertain function. This CDR3 has 14 amino acids. V lost 8 bases and J lost 5, with 19 bases in between. In DNA, the CDR3 is TGCGCCAGCGGAAAATGGGGGTCCTCGGACGAGCAGTACTTC. Its translation: CASGKWGSSDEQYF.

V usage is TRBV6-1 and J usage is TRBJ2-1; 10 nucleotides align to TRBD2. The V and J ends lost 3 bases and 6 bases, in that order; junction bases with no gene match: 11. CDR3 length: 17 residues. CDR1 MNHNS and CDR2 SASEGT come from the germline V gene. The CDR3 sequence is CASSERTSGGPRNEQFF. The CDR3 DNA reads as TGTGCCAGCAGTGAGAGGACTAGCGGAGGCCCCCGCAATGAGCAGTTCTTC.

The J gene is TRBJ2-4, the V gene TRBV27; 10 nucleotides match TRBD1. Trimming at V came to 5 bases and at J to 0 bases, leaving 13 bases not matched to a gene. This CDR3 spans 19 amino acids. The germline CDR1 and CDR2 sequences are MNHEY and SMNVEV (reference sequence). The CDR3 spells CASSPPGQGPTLAKNIQYF. The CDR3 DNA follows: TGTGCCAGCAGTCCCCCGGGACAGGGGCCGACACTAGCCAAAAACATTCAGTACTTC.

This clone has more than one count but fewer than ten. This chain links TRBV18 with TRBJ2-1; 8 bases agree with TRBD1. The CDR3 runs to 15 residues. Germline V gene data show CDR1 as KGHSH and CDR2 as LQKENI. The trim removed 3 bases at V and 4 bases at J, leaving 5 bases unmatched. CDR3 sequence: CASSPGTGIYNEQFF. Here the CDR3 DNA reads TGTGCCAGCTCACCCGGGACAGGAATTTACAATGAGCAGTTCTTC.

The chain combines TRBV2 with TRBJ1-4, with D uncertain. CDR1 is SNHLY and CDR2 is FYNNEI in the germline V gene. Deletions cut 3 bases from V and 5 bases from J, with 10 bases between. The CDR3 sequence is 14 residues long. The CDR3 DNA is TGTGCCAGCAGTGAGGTTCCGGAGAATGAAAAACTGTTTTTT. Translating it yields CASSEVPENEKLFF.

On this clone: At one of its ends the junction is not consistent with the germline gene, which may arise from a read error. The chain combines TRBV5-1 with TRBJ1-2; 7 positions match TRBD1. The V gene's germline CDR1 is SGHRS and CDR2 YFSETQ. The CDR3 is 13 amino acids. The CDR3 region is CASSLVQGHGYTF. The CDR3 region has the DNA TGCGCCAGCAGTTTGGTACAGGGGCATGGCTACACCTTC. The whole variable domain, remainder taken from reference TRBV5-1 and TRBJ1-2, is KAGVTQTPRYLIKTRGQQVTLSCSPISGHRSVSWYQQTPGQGLQFLFEYFSETQRNKGNFPGRFSGRQFSNSRSEMNVSTLELGDSALYLCASSLVQGHGYTFGSGTRLTVV.

This clone was counted ten times or more. V and J are TRBV29-1 and TRBJ1-2; 9 bases line up with TRBD1. CDR1 SQVTM and CDR2 ANQGSEA come from the germline V gene. The length of the CDR3 is 14 residues. V dropped 2 bases and J dropped 6; count of bases not matched to a gene: 7. CDR3 sequence reads: CSVEPRDRVDGYTF. In nucleotides, the CDR3 is TGCAGCGTTGAACCCCGGGACAGGGTGGATGGCTACACCTTC.

This clone has at least ten counts. V usage is TRBV27 and J usage is TRBJ2-7; D gene unclear. There are 13 residues in the CDR3. The germline gives CDR1 MNHEY, CDR2 SMNVEV (reference sequence). Deletions cut 2 bases from V and 0 bases from J, with 5 bases between. The CDR3: CASSLRHSYEQYF. The CDR3 DNA reads as TGTGCCAGCAGTTTAAGACACTCCTACGAGCAGTACTTC.

The rearrangement uses TRBV7-9 and TRBJ1-4; a weak D match, TRBD1 (6 bases). The CDR3 runs to 16 residues. Trimming removed 3 bases from V and 7 bases from J, with 18 bases in between. Germline V CDR1 and CDR2: SEHNR, FQNEAQ (reference sequence). The CDR3: CASSFGGGRYSEKLFF. CDR3 DNA sequence: TGTGCCAGCAGCTTTGGAGGGGGACGGTATAGTGAAAAACTGTTTTTT.

This chain links TRBV4-3 with TRBJ2-3; 12 nucleotides agree with TRBD1. J gave up 0 bases and V 1 base, and 2 bases lay outside the gene matches. CDR1 and CDR2 from the germline V gene are LGHNA and YSLEER. The CDR3 length is 17 residues. The CDR3 loop is CASSQAGTGGSTDTQYF. CDR3 nucleotide sequence: TGCGCCAGCAGCCAAGCCGGGACAGGGGGCAGCACAGATACGCAGTATTTT.

A few counts support this clone. This chain joins TRBV19 and TRBJ1-5, with 8 bases that match TRBD1. Germline V gene lookup returns CDR1 LNHDA and CDR2 SQIVND (reference sequence). J was trimmed by 5 bases and V by 5 bases; bases with no gene match: 8. There are 15 residues in the CDR3. The CDR3 coding sequence is TGTGCCAGTAGTCGAGACAGGGGAGACGATCAGCCCCAGCATTTT. Protein: CASSRDRGDDQPQHF.

This clone was seen once. V usage is TRBV19 and J usage is TRBJ2-1; no clear D gene. Germline values: CDR1 LNHDA, CDR2 SQIVND (reference sequence). This CDR3 spans 16 amino acids. V was trimmed by 4 bases and J by 3 bases, leaving 16 bases between them. The CDR3 reads CASSTQTASLYNEQFF. The CDR3 DNA reads as TGTGCCAGTAGTACCCAAACAGCTTCTCTCTACAATGAGCAGTTCTTC.

The V and J genes are TRBV28 and TRBJ1-5, with TRBD1 identical over 7 bases. Germline CDR1 is MDHEN and CDR2 is SYDVKM. The CDR3 has 14 residues. With V trimmed by 5 bases and J by 2 bases, 3 bases remained unmatched. CDR3 coding DNA: TGTGCCAGCAGTCTAGGACAGGGCAATCAGCCCCAGCATTTT. Protein: CASSLGQGNQPQHF.

The chain joins TRBV13 to TRBJ1-4; a possible D gene is TRBD1 (5 bases). Deletions cut 6 bases from V and 4 bases from J, with 15 bases between. Germline loops: CDR1 PRHDT, CDR2 FYEKMQ (reference sequence). The length of the CDR3 is 15 residues. The chain's CDR3 is CASRRSGQGNEKLFF. The CDR3 DNA is TGTGCCAGCAGACGTAGCGGGCAGGGTAATGAAAAACTGTTTTTT.

The J gene is TRBJ2-7, the V gene TRBV7-2; tentatively, D is TRBD1 or TRBD2 (7 bases each). This CDR3 comprises 14 residues. Trimming took 7 bases from V and 5 from J, leaving 18 bases between them. Germline V CDR1 and CDR2: SGHTA, FQGNSA. This CDR3 is CASTLGGGSNEQYF. CDR3 bases: TGTGCCAGCACCTTGGGAGGGGGCTCGAACGAGCAGTACTTC. The full variable domain, its missing parts supplied by reference TRBV7-2 and TRBJ2-7, is GAGVSQSPSNKVTEKGKDVELRCDPISGHTALYWYRQSLGQGLEFLIYFQGNSAPDKSGLPSDRFSAERTGGSVSTLTIQRTQQEDSAVYLCASTLGGGSNEQYFGPGTRLTVT.

A few counts support this clone. This sequence joins TRBV10-3 and TRBJ1-1; D is ambiguous. The CDR3 has 13 residues. The germline V gene has CDR1 ENHRY and CDR2 SYGVKD. Deletions cut 10 bases from V and 0 bases from J, with 12 bases between. The CDR3 spells CATYGTVNTEAFF. The CDR3 DNA follows: TGTGCCACCTACGGCACGGTGAACACTGAAGCTTTCTTT.

The chain uses TRBV28 and TRBJ1-2; D possibly corresponds to TRBD1 (6 bases). Deletions cut 7 bases from V and 2 bases from J, with 20 bases between. This CDR3 region has 16 residues. CDR1 and CDR2 from the germline V gene are MDHEN and SYDVKM. The CDR3 DNA follows: TGTGCCAGCAATTCCCCCCTGGGGCAGGGGAACTATGGCTACACCTTC. Encoded protein: CASNSPLGQGNYGYTF.

V gene TRBV10-1 combines with J gene TRBJ2-7; 7 bases align to TRBD2. Germline CDR1 is WNHNN and CDR2 is SYGVQD (reference sequence). This CDR3 contains 13 residues. Unmatched junction bases numbered 2, after V lost 4 bases and J lost 2 bases. The CDR3 loop reads CASSGTSAYEQYF. The CDR3 DNA follows: TGCGCCAGCAGTGGGACTAGTGCCTACGAGCAGTACTTC.

The J gene is TRBJ1-4, the V gene TRBV7-9; the match to TRBD1 covers 8 bases. V lost 3 bases to trimming and J lost 6 bases; unmatched junction nucleotides: 3. The germline gives CDR1 SEHNR, CDR2 FQNEAQ (reference sequence). This CDR3 has 14 residues. Here the CDR3 reads CASSLTGEHEKLFF. As DNA, the CDR3 is TGTGCCAGCAGCTTGACAGGGGAGCATGAAAAACTGTTTTTT.

The CDR3 region has the DNA TGTGCCAGCAGTCAGGGGAGCAATCAGCCCCAGCATTTT. Its protein product is CASSQGSNQPQHF. The V call is TRBV6-4, the J call TRBJ1-5, with TRBD1 as a possible D gene (6 bases). Germline lookup yields CDR1 MRHNA and CDR2 SNTAGT. Trimming left V 5 bases short and J 1 base short, with 6 bases between. The CDR3 runs to 13 residues.

This rearrangement joins TRBV5-1 to TRBJ1-4, with D hard to call. V shed 5 bases and J shed 7 bases, with 12 bases lying between them. The germline CDR1 and CDR2 sequences are SGHRS and YFSETQ. CDR3 length: 13 amino acids. The CDR3 loop reads CASSGEGGEKLFF. As DNA, the CDR3 is TGCGCCAGCAGTGGGGAGGGAGGTGAAAAACTGTTTTTT.

The V call is TRBV4-2, the J call TRBJ2-7, with 8 nucleotides matching TRBD1. J was trimmed by 4 bases and V by 0 bases; bases with no gene match: 17. The CDR3 totals 19 residues. Germline V gives CDR1 LGHNA, CDR2 YNFKEQ. In DNA form, the CDR3 reads TGTGCCAGCAGCCAAGAATTCGGGTTAGGAAAGACAGGGGAATACGAGCAGTACTTC. The encoded protein is CASSQEFGLGKTGEYEQYF.

The chain uses TRBV7-6 and TRBJ1-1, with 7 bases aligning to TRBD1. The CDR3 is 14 residues long. V shed 2 bases and J 3 bases; nucleotides not matched to a gene: 3. The germline V gene encodes CDR1 SGHVS and CDR2 FNYEAQ. The CDR3, as DNA: TGTGCCAGCAGCTTACAACAGGGGCACACTGAAGCTTTCTTT. It yields the protein CASSLQQGHTEAFF. Based on the CDR3 plus reference TRBV7-6 and TRBJ1-1, the full variable domain is GAGVSQSPRYKVTKRGQDVALRCDPISGHVSLYWYRQALGQGPEFLTYFNYEAQQDKSGLPNDRFSAERPEGSISTLTIQRTEQRDSAMYRCASSLQQGHTEAFFGQGTRLTVV.

This chain uses TRBV7-9 with TRBJ2-5, with D perhaps TRBD1 (5 bases). V lost 6 bases to trimming and J lost 4 bases, with 18 bases between them. The CDR3 consists of 15 residues. Germline CDR1 is SEHNR and CDR2 is FQNEAQ (reference sequence). CDR3 residues: CASSSGQGFGETQYF. CDR3 nucleotide sequence: TGTGCCAGCAGTTCCGGCCAGGGATTTGGAGAGACCCAGTACTTC.

The chain is built from TRBV19 and TRBJ2-2, with 7 nucleotides matching TRBD1. CDR1 LNHDA and CDR2 SQIVND come from the germline V gene (reference sequence). V trimming: 8 bases; J trimming: 4 bases; junction bases outside the gene matches: 7. There are 14 residues in the CDR3. CDR3 coding DNA: TGTGCCAGTTGGAACAGGGGAACCACCGGGGAGCTGTTTTTT. It yields the protein CASWNRGTTGELFF.

The chain has TRBV14 and TRBJ2-2, with D perhaps TRBD1 (5 bases). Per the germline V gene, CDR1 is SGHDN and CDR2 is FVKESK. V was pared by 0 bases and J by 7 bases, with 9 bases between. This CDR3 region has 14 residues. The CDR3 here is CASSQEEGVGELFF. The DNA of the CDR3 is TGTGCCAGCAGCCAAGAGGAAGGGGTCGGGGAGCTGTTTTTT.

V gene TRBV5-4 combines with J gene TRBJ1-1, with TRBD1 matching over 8 bases. The J segment lost 4 bases and the V segment lost 3 bases, leaving 2 bases of the junction unmatched. In germline, CDR1 is SGHNT, CDR2 YYREEE (reference sequence). The CDR3 sequence is 13 residues long. The CDR3 DNA is TGTGCCAGCAGCTCAACAGGGGGCACTGAAGCTTTCTTT. Its translation is CASSSTGGTEAFF.